The TCR beta chain described here comes from a study of regulatory T cells in long-lasting Graves disease. Investigators prepared the TCR beta libraries by applying iRepertoire HTBI primers and Arm-PCR of CDR3 regions. TCRdb redid the calling of the multiplex PCR reads with MiXCR, one entry per CDR3 protein. The sample lists 500,000 to 700,000 distinct CDR3 sequences; roughly 15% were seen once. The time point here: newly diagnosed GD, antithyroid drugs for less than 3 months. PBMCs were the source of the RNA used for TCR sequencing. This CDR3 has 12 amino acids. J gave up 7 bases and V 8 bases, and 4 bases lay outside the gene matches. The study, taken as a whole, reports: Patients with persistent Graves' had lower TCR diversity than newly diagnosed patients.

This clonotype was observed a handful of times. The target antigen is unknown. Another study also made use of these data, one on T cells in Graves' hyperthyroidism and ophthalmopathy. Turning to that study: HTBI primers were used for first-round RT-PCR of the TCR CDR3. The blood repertoire included most of the expanded thyroid clonotypes above 0.001.

This chain connects TRBV12-3 or TRBV12-4 to TRBJ2-1; 8 bases fit TRBD1. This material consisted of peripheral blood mononuclear cells (PBMCs), taken at new diagnosis, from a patient treated with antithyroid drugs. The sequence was obtained from a woman under 40 with Graves disease. The CDR3 region is CASGQGWNEQFF. In DNA, the CDR3 is TGTGCCAGCGGACAGGGATGGAATGAGCAGTTCTTC.